Included here is one TCR beta chain sequence, with context. Its antigen remains unidentified. This sample was taken from a study of OX40 agonist ivuxolimab in advanced cancers. At the level of the study: Dose-escalation patients were diagnosed with hepatocellular carcinoma, melanoma, renal cell cancer or head and neck cancer.

Whole-study findings and limits: Still undetermined is the antigen specificity of the expanded peripheral T cells. There were, on average, more expanded clones in CD8+ T cells than in CD4+.

The protocol was immunoSEQ multiplex PCR, while the TCRdb copy is restricted to in-frame clones and leaves out a portion. Of fewer than 85,000 clones listed, roughly 80% are singletons. The receptor was derived from an adult with an advanced solid tumor such as melanoma, head and neck, liver or kidney cancer. Sequencing used CD4+ or CD8+ T cells sorted from blood, obtained in a trial of the OX40 agonist ivuxolimab.

The CDR3 coding sequence is TGTGCCAGCAGTCCGCTTATAGGGGACGGGGAGCTGTTTTTT. Translated: CASSPLIGDGELFF. The chain is built from TRBV28 and TRBJ2-2; D possibly corresponds to TRBD1 (5 bases). Germline lookup yields CDR1 MDHEN and CDR2 SYDVKM. CDR3 length equals 14 residues. Trimming removed 5 bases at V and 7 bases at J, with 14 bases between.